A selection of T cell receptor beta chains follows, all from one sample in a study of cytomegalovirus exposure and HLA in healthy donors. Generated by immunoSEQ multiplex PCR, the TCRdb table keeps only in-frame clones and is missing some. The repertoire holds 95,000 to 150,000 clones, about 81% seen once, with less than 1.1% in the top ten. The material sequenced was PBMCs. All receptors derive from a woman aged 30 to 39 in good health and CMV-seronegative. Both conserved end residues are trimmed from each CDR3. The order of the fields is J gene, V gene, CDR3 protein.

J: TRBJ1-1; V: TRBV20-1; CDR3: SPRATEAF
J: TRBJ1-2; V: TRBV6-5; CDR3: ASSYGQTRGYT
J: TRBJ2-7; V: TRBV11-2; CDR3: ASSLTTGTAYEQY
J: TRBJ2-1; V: TRBV9; CDR3: ASSAGGLIAQGGEQF
J: TRBJ2-7; V: TRBV18; CDR3: ASSPHVSTSGRESSYEQY
J: TRBJ1-3; V: TRBV30; CDR3: AWSVTGQGNTIY
J: TRBJ2-2; V: TRBV2; CDR3: ASSIEGAGELF
J: TRBJ1-2; V: TRBV6-5; CDR3: ASSSPRTGGNYGYT
J: TRBJ2-5; V: TRBV5-1; CDR3: ASSPRQGAQETQY
J: TRBJ1-2; V: TRBV5-1; CDR3: ASSSSGRAYGYT
J: TRBJ2-1; V: TRBV6-5; CDR3: ASSYSGPGNEQF
J: TRBJ2-7; V: TRBV5-4; CDR3: ASSLTSADEQY
J: TRBJ2-5; V: TRBV5-4; CDR3: ASSPQGGLTAETQY
J: TRBJ1-1; V: TRBV19; CDR3: ASSPSVGLATEAF
J: TRBJ2-1; V: TRBV4-3; CDR3: ASSPFGLAGDLDPYNEQF
J: TRBJ2-4; V: TRBV7-3; CDR3: ASSLNAGLDIQY
J: TRBJ2-3; V: TRBV29-1; CDR3: SSSGSTDTQY
J: TRBJ2-5; V: TRBV11-3; CDR3: ASSHNLRETQY
J: TRBJ2-1; V: TRBV20-1; CDR3: SANRVNEQF
J: TRBJ2-2; V: TRBV2; CDR3: ASSEAKTSGVTGELF
J: TRBJ2-7; V: TRBV21-1; CDR3: ASSKGLRSSYEQY
J: TRBJ2-5; V: TRBV7-6; CDR3: ASSLGQASGEETQY
J: TRBJ1-2; V: TRBV18; CDR3: ASSPPTDWGYT
J: TRBJ2-5; V: TRBV6-1; CDR3: ASSAGGTQY
J: TRBJ2-1; V: TRBV7-8; CDR3: ASSPDLSGQF
J: TRBJ1-4; V: TRBV29-1; CDR3: SVEYGTGGEKLF
J: TRBJ2-1; V: TRBV6-5; CDR3: ASSHRAYNEQF
J: TRBJ2-7; V: TRBV14; CDR3: ASSQDFSYEQY
J: TRBJ1-1; V: TRBV7-8; CDR3: ASSLKDRSGTEAF
J: TRBJ2-5; V: TRBV6-5; CDR3: ASSYGWEGGETQY
J: TRBJ2-2; V: TRBV10-1; CDR3: ASSGEGEAPVELF
J: TRBJ1-1; V: TRBV30; CDR3: AWSPGTEAF
J: TRBJ2-2; V: TRBV5-1; CDR3: ASSLVFGREKGTGELF
J: TRBJ1-5; V: TRBV2; CDR3: ASILSRGSNQPQH
J: TRBJ1-1; V: TRBV4-1; CDR3: ASSQGARGLNTEAF
J: TRBJ2-3; V: TRBV7-7; CDR3: ASSLAQGDTQY
J: TRBJ2-1; V: TRBV5-1; CDR3: ASSLAGTSYNEQF
J: TRBJ2-5; V: TRBV19; CDR3: ASRQDPKETQY
J: TRBJ2-1; V: TRBV9; CDR3: ASSAGTSGAIRTYNEQF
J: TRBJ2-3; V: TRBV5-1; CDR3: ASSLGGTSATDTQY
J: TRBJ2-1; V: TRBV4-1; CDR3: ASSQESRGPRNEQF
J: TRBJ2-5; V: TRBV11-1; CDR3: ASSRFIGLAGGQETQY
J: TRBJ2-4; V: TRBV5-1; CDR3: ASSLGQTINIQY
J: TRBJ2-1; V: TRBV30; CDR3: AWSRGFDEQF
J: TRBJ1-3; V: TRBV2; CDR3: ASSERGNTIY
J: TRBJ2-7; V: TRBV28; CDR3: ASSLAAGSSYEQY
J: TRBJ2-2; V: TRBV11-3; CDR3: ASGGQAPTGELF
J: TRBJ1-2; V: TRBV27; CDR3: ASGSHYGYT
J: TRBJ2-2; V: TRBV10-2; CDR3: ASSGLAGVVYTGELF
J: TRBJ2-7; V: TRBV7-9; CDR3: ASSLAHPGQGLASYEQY
J: TRBJ1-5; V: TRBV28; CDR3: ASSLRGAYNQPQH
J: TRBJ1-4; V: TRBV6-5; CDR3: ASSYSAGRTNEKLF
J: TRBJ1-1; V: TRBV5-6; CDR3: ASRKGGGQMNTEAF
J: TRBJ2-7; V: TRBV2; CDR3: ASSEAGSGNEQY
J: TRBJ1-1; V: TRBV21-1; CDR3: ASSLYTGNTEAF
J: TRBJ2-3; V: TRBV5-1; CDR3: ASSFGTPGTDTQY
J: TRBJ2-1; V: TRBV30; CDR3: AWSGLSEQF
J: TRBJ2-2; V: TRBV7-6; CDR3: ASSKGQGAFGGELF
J: TRBJ1-5; V: TRBV7-2; CDR3: ASSMAGHQPQH